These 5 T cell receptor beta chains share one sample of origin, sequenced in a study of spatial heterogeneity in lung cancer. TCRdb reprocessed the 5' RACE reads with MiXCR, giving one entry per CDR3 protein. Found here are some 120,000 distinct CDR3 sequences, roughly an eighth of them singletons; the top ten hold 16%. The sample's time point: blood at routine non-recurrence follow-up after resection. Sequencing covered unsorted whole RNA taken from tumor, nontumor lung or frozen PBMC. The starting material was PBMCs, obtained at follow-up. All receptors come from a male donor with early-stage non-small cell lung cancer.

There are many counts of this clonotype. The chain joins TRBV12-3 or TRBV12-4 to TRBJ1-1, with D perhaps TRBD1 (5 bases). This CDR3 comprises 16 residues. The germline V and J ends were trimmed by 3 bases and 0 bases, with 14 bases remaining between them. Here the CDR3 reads CASSFGGRIMNTEAFF. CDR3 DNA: TGTGCCAGCAGTTTTGGGGGAAGGATCATGAACACTGAAGCTTTCTTT.

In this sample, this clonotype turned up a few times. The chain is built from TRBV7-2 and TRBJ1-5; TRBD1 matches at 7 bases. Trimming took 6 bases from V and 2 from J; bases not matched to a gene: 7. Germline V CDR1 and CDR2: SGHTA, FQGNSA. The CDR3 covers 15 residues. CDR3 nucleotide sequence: TGTGCCAGCAGTTTTGGACAGGTGGGCAATCAGCCCCAGCATTTT. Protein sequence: CASSFGQVGNQPQHF.

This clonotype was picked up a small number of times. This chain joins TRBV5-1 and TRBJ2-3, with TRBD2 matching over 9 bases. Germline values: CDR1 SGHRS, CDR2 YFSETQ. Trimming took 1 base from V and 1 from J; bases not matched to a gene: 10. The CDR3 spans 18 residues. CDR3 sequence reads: CASSLRASGISGTDTQYF. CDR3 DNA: TGCGCCAGCAGCTTGAGGGCTAGCGGGATTTCAGGCACAGATACGCAGTATTTT. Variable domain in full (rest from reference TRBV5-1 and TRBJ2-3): KAGVTQTPRYLIKTRGQQVTLSCSPISGHRSVSWYQQTPGQGLQFLFEYFSETQRNKGNFPGRFSGRQFSNSRSEMNVSTLELGDSALYLCASSLRASGISGTDTQYFGPGTRLTVL.

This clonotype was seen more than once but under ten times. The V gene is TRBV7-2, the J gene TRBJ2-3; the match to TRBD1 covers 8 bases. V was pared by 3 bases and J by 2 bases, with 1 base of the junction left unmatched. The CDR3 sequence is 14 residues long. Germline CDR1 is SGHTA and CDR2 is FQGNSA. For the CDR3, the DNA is TGTGCCAGCAGCTTGGGACAGGTCACAGATACGCAGTATTTT. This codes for CASSLGQVTDTQYF.

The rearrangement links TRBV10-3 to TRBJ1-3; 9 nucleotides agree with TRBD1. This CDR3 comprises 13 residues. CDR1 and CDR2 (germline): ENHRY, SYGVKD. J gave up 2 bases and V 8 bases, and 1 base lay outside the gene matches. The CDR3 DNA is TGTGCCATCCGGACAGGGGCTGGAAACACCATATATTTT. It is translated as CAIRTGAGNTIYF.